The clone carrying this T cell receptor (beta chain) was seen ten or more times. As yet, its antigen is unknown. Samples came from axillary lymph nodes draining the breast cancer. Per the germline V gene, CDR1 is DFQATT and CDR2 is SNEGSKA (reference sequence). This CDR3 has 12 residues. The data were taken from a study of breast tumors, draining lymph nodes, adjacent tissues. Whole-study results and caveats: Most tumor T cells seemingly derive from lymph node, then expand in tumor. Tumor T cell lymph node origin was a supported hypothesis, not proven. Compared with lymph nodes, tumors were less diverse; compared with nontumor tissue, more. Luminal-like breast cancer showed significantly greater tumor-nontumor repertoire similarity than basal-like breast cancer did.

TCRdb recomputed calls from the multiplex PCR reads with MiXCR, one row per CDR3 protein. The sample contains about 230,000 distinct CDR3 sequences, roughly 32% of which appear only once. The clonotype was recovered from a female donor with breast cancer. Some clones in this sample may be carry-over from other donors' samples. Material: axillary lymph node tissue. The rearrangement links TRBV20-1 to TRBJ2-3, with 12 bases lining up with TRBD2. For the CDR3, the DNA is TGCAGCGCGACTAGCGGGAGTCTCCCCGCGTATTTT. This gives the protein CSATSGSLPAYF.